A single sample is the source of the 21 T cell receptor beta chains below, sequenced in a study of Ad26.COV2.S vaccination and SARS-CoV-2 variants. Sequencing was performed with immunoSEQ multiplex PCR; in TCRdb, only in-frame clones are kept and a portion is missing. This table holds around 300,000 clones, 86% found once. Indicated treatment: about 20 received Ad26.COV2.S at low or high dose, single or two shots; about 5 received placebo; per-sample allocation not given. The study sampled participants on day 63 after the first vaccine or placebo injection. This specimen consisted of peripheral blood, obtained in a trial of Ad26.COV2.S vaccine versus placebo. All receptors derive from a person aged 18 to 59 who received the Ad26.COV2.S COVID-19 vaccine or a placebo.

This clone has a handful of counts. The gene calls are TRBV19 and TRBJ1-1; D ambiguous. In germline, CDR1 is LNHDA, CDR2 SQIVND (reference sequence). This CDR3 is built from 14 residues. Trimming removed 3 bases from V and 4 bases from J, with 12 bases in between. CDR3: CASSILQDGTEAFF. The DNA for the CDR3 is TGTGCCAGTAGTATTCTCCAGGATGGCACTGAAGCTTTCTTT.

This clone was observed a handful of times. CDR3 amino acids: CASSGEGRETQYF. CDR3 sequence (DNA): TGCGCCAGCAGTGGCGAGGGCAGAGAGACCCAGTACTTC. The chain employs TRBV10-2 and TRBJ2-5, with D possibly being TRBD2 (5 bases). Per germline, CDR1 WSHSY and CDR2 SAAADI. V lost 4 bases, J lost 4 bases, and 10 bases lay in between. This CDR3 is built from 13 residues.

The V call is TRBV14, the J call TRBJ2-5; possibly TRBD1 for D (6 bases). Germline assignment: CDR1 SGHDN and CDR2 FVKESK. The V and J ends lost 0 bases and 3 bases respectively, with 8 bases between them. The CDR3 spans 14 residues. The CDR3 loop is CASSQEYREETQYF. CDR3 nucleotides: TGTGCCAGCAGCCAAGAATACAGGGAAGAGACCCAGTACTTC.

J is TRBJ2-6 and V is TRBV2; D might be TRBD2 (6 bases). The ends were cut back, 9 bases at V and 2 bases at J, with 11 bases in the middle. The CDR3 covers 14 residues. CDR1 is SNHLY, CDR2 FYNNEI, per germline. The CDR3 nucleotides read TGTGCCAGTACCGGGAGAGCTGGGGCCAACGTCCTGACTTTC. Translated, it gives CASTGRAGANVLTF.

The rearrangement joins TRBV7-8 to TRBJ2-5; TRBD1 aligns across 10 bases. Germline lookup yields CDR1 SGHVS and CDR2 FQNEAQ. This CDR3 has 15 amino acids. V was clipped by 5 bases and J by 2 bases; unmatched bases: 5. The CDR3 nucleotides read TGTGCCAGCAGCCGGGACAGGGGCCATCAAGAGACCCAGTACTTC. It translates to CASSRDRGHQETQYF.

CDR3 residues: CASSQDIGGYTF. As DNA, the CDR3 is TGTGCCAGCAGCCAAGATATAGGGGGCTACACCTTC. The chain carries TRBV3-1 (or the pseudogene TRBV3-2) and TRBJ1-2, with no clear D. Looked up from germline, CDR1 is LGHDT and CDR2 is YNNKEL (reference sequence). There are 12 residues in the CDR3. V lost 0 bases to trimming and J lost 8 bases, with 7 bases between them.

CDR3 region: CASQLVGSSYNEQFF. In DNA, the CDR3 is TGCGCCAGCCAGTTGGTCGGGAGCTCCTACAATGAGCAGTTCTTC. The V gene is TRBV4-3, the J gene TRBJ2-1; maybe TRBD2 (6 bases). The germline CDR1 and CDR2 sequences are LGHNA and YSLEER. The length of the CDR3 is 15 residues. V lost 8 bases, J lost 0 bases, and 14 bases lay in between.

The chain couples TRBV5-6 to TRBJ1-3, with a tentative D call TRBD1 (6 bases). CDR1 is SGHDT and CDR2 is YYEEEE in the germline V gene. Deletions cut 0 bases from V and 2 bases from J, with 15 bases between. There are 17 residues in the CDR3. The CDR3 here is CASSLGWTVGTGNTIYF. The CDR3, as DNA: TGTGCCAGCAGCTTGGGGTGGACAGTAGGAACTGGAAACACCATATATTTT.

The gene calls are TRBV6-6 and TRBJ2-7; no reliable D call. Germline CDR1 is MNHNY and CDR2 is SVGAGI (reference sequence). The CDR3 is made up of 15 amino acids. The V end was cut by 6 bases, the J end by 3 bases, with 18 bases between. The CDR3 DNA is TGTGCCAGCAGATTGACCGCGTTGGACGGCTACGAGCAGTACTTC. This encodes CASRLTALDGYEQYF.

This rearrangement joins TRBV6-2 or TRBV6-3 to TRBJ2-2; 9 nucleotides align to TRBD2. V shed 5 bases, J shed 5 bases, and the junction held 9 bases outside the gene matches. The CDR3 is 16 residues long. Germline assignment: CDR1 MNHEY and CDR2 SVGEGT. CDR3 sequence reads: CASSRLAGSRTGELFF. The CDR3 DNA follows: TGTGCCAGCAGTCGCCTAGCGGGGTCGAGGACCGGGGAGCTGTTTTTT.

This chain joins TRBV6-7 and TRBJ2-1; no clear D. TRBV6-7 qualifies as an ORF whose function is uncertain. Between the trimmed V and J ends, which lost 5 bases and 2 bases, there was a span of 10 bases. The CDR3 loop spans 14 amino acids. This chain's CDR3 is CASSASRPYNEQFF. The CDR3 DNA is TGTGCCAGCAGTGCGTCCAGGCCCTACAATGAGCAGTTCTTC.

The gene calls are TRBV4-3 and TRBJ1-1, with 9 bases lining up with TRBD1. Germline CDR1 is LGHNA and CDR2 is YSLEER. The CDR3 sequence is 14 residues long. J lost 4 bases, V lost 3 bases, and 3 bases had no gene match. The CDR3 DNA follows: TGCGCCAGCAGCCAGCACAGGGGGCCCACTGAAGCTTTCTTT. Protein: CASSQHRGPTEAFF.

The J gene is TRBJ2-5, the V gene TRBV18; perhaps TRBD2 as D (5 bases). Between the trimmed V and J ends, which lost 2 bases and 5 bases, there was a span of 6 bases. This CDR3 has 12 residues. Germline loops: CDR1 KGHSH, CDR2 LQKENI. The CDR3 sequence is CASSPTGETQYF. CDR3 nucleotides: TGTGCCAGCTCACCAACGGGGGAGACCCAGTACTTC. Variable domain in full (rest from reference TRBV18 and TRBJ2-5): NAGVMQNPRHLVRRRGQEARLRCSPMKGHSHVYWYRQLPEEGLKFMVYLQKENIIDESGMPKERFSAEFPKEGPSILRIQQVVRGDSAAYFCASSPTGETQYFGPGTRLLVL.

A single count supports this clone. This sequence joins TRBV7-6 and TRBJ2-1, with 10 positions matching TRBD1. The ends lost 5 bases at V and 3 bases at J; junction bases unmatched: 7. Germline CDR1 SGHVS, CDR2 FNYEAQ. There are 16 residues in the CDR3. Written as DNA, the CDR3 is TGTGCCAGCAGCAACCCCGGGACAGGGGTCTACAATGAGCAGTTCTTC. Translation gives CASSNPGTGVYNEQFF.

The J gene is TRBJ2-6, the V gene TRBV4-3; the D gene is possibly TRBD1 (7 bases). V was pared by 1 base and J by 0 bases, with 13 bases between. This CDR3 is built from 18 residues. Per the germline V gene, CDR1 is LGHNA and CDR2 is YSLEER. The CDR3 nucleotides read TGCGCCAGCAGCCAAGGCGACAGGGAGGCCTCTGGGGCCAACGTCCTGACTTTC. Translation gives CASSQGDREASGANVLTF.

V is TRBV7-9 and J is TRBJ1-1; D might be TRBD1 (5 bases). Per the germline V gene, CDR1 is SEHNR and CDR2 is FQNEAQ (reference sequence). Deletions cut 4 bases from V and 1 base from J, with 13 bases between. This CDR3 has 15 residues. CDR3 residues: CASSSYRRANTEAFF. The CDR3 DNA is TGTGCCAGCAGCTCCTACAGGCGGGCGAACACTGAAGCTTTCTTT.

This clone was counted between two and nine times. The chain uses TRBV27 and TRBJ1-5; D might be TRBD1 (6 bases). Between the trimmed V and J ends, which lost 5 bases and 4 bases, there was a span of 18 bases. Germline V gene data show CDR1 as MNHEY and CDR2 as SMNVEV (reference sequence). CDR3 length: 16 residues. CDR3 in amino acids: CASSPMPTGSNQPQHF. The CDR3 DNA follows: TGTGCCAGCAGTCCCATGCCGACAGGATCTAATCAGCCCCAGCATTTT.

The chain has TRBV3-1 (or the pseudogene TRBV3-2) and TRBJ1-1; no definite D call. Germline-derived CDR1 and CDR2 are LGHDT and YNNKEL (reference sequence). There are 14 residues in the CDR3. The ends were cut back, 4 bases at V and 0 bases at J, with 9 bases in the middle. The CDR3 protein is CASSPQSMNTEAFF. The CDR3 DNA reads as TGTGCCAGCAGCCCCCAGTCTATGAACACTGAAGCTTTCTTT.

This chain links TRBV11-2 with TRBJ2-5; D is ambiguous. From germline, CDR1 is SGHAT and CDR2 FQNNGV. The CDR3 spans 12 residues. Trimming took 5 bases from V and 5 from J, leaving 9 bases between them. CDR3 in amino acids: CASSPGSETQYF. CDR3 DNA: TGTGCCAGCAGCCCCGGTTCGGAGACCCAGTACTTC.

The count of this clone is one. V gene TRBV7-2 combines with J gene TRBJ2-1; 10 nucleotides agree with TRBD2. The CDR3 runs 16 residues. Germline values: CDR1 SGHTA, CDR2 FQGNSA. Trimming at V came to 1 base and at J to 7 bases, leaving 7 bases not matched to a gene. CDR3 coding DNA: TGTGCCAGCAGCTTAGGGAGCGGGAGGGCCGTGAATGAGCAGTTCTTC. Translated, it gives CASSLGSGRAVNEQFF.

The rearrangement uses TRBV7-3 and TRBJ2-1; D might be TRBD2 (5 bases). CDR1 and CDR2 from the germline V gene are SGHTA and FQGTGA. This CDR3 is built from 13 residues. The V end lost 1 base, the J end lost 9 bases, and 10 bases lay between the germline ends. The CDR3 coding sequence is TGTGCCAGCAGCTTAAGCCGGGATGGTGAGCAGTTCTTC. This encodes CASSLSRDGEQFF. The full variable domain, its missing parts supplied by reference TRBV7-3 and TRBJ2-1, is GAGVSQTPSNKVTEKGKYVELRCDPISGHTALYWYRQSLGQGPEFLIYFQGTGAADDSGLPNDRFFAVRPEGSVSTLKIQRTERGDSAVYLCASSLSRDGEQFFGPGTRLTVL.